A single T cell receptor (beta chain) is shown here with its context. This clonotype was found once. Its antigen is currently not known. Qualities for individual bases were not recorded, and no much larger clone is one base off. Evidence from one read is weak. RNA was extracted using the RNeasy kit, and about 0.5 to 1 ug of the RNA was reverse transcribed with random hexamers. The immunoSEQ multiplex PCR assay, which covers 54 Vbeta and 13 Jbeta segments, was used to amplify TCR beta CDR3 regions. Bias from PCR amplification was corrected by using a synthetic template baseline for primer optimization and for computational correction. On the authors' methods: Reads were annotated to V, D and J genes according to IMGT and were analyzed with immunoSEQ Analyzer, with only productive sequences retained. To calculate clonality, Shannon entropy was normalized by log2 of the number of productive unique sequences and then subtracted from one. For each patient and control, public and private clones were evaluated within the 100 most prevalent clones. Clones were defined as Susac-specific if absent from the healthy and MS cohorts, from 900 to 1,300 published viral clones and from other ImmuneACCESS disease sequences. TCRdb ran its own pipeline on the public reads, namely fastp trimming at Q25 and MiXCR clone calling, and kept in-frame beta chains. When rows share a CDR3 protein, they turn into one entry using the most common DNA and genes. The V and J calls were not made by the authors but by TCRdb's processing. Present in this sample are about 210,000 distinct CDR3 sequences, 95% of which were seen just once. Around 0.076% of the sample is held by the ten biggest clonotypes.

The germline V gene (reference sequence) specifies DFQATT as CDR1 and SNEGSKA as CDR2. From the cysteine through the phenylalanine, the CDR3 covers 13 amino acids. The CDR3 DNA has 39 bases and is translated from base 1. V loses 2 bases of germline sequence and J loses 5 bases, and the interval between the two ends is 12 bases. The data stem from a study of CD8 T cells in Susac syndrome (dated by TCRdb to about 2019). Turning to the overall study: Whether CD8+ T cell activation and differentiation in Susac syndrome was antigen driven was tested using repertoire sequencing.

The research as a whole found: The number of individuals in the TCR sequencing and HLA analysis was recognized as being relatively small.

Peripheral blood CD8+ and CD4+ T cells from healthy donors, Susac syndrome patients and multiple sclerosis patients were profiled using high-throughput TCR beta sequencing. Treatment-naive patients with stable or active relapsing-remitting disease fulfilling revised McDonald criteria were used as multiple sclerosis controls. Bulk CD8+ and CD4+ T cells were purified by magnetic negative isolation, while CD8+ TEMRA cells were enriched using FACS. Blood was collected in EDTA tubes and processed within 24 hours, with PBMCs isolated through density gradient centrifugation. PBMCs destined for TCR sequencing were cryopreserved in liquid nitrogen and later thawed in a 37 °C water bath. The sorted or isolated CD4+, CD8+ and CD8+ TEMRA cells reached a purity of at least 90%.

The chain was built from TRBV20-1 and TRBJ2-5; the D gene may be TRBD1 or TRBD2, since each aligns over 5 bases. The source material was CD4+ T cells from PBMCs. The receptor's source is a human donor with multiple sclerosis. The CDR3 region: CSARPPGRETQYF. Read as DNA, the sequence is TGCAGTGCTAGACCGCCGGGGCGGGAGACCCAGTACTTC.